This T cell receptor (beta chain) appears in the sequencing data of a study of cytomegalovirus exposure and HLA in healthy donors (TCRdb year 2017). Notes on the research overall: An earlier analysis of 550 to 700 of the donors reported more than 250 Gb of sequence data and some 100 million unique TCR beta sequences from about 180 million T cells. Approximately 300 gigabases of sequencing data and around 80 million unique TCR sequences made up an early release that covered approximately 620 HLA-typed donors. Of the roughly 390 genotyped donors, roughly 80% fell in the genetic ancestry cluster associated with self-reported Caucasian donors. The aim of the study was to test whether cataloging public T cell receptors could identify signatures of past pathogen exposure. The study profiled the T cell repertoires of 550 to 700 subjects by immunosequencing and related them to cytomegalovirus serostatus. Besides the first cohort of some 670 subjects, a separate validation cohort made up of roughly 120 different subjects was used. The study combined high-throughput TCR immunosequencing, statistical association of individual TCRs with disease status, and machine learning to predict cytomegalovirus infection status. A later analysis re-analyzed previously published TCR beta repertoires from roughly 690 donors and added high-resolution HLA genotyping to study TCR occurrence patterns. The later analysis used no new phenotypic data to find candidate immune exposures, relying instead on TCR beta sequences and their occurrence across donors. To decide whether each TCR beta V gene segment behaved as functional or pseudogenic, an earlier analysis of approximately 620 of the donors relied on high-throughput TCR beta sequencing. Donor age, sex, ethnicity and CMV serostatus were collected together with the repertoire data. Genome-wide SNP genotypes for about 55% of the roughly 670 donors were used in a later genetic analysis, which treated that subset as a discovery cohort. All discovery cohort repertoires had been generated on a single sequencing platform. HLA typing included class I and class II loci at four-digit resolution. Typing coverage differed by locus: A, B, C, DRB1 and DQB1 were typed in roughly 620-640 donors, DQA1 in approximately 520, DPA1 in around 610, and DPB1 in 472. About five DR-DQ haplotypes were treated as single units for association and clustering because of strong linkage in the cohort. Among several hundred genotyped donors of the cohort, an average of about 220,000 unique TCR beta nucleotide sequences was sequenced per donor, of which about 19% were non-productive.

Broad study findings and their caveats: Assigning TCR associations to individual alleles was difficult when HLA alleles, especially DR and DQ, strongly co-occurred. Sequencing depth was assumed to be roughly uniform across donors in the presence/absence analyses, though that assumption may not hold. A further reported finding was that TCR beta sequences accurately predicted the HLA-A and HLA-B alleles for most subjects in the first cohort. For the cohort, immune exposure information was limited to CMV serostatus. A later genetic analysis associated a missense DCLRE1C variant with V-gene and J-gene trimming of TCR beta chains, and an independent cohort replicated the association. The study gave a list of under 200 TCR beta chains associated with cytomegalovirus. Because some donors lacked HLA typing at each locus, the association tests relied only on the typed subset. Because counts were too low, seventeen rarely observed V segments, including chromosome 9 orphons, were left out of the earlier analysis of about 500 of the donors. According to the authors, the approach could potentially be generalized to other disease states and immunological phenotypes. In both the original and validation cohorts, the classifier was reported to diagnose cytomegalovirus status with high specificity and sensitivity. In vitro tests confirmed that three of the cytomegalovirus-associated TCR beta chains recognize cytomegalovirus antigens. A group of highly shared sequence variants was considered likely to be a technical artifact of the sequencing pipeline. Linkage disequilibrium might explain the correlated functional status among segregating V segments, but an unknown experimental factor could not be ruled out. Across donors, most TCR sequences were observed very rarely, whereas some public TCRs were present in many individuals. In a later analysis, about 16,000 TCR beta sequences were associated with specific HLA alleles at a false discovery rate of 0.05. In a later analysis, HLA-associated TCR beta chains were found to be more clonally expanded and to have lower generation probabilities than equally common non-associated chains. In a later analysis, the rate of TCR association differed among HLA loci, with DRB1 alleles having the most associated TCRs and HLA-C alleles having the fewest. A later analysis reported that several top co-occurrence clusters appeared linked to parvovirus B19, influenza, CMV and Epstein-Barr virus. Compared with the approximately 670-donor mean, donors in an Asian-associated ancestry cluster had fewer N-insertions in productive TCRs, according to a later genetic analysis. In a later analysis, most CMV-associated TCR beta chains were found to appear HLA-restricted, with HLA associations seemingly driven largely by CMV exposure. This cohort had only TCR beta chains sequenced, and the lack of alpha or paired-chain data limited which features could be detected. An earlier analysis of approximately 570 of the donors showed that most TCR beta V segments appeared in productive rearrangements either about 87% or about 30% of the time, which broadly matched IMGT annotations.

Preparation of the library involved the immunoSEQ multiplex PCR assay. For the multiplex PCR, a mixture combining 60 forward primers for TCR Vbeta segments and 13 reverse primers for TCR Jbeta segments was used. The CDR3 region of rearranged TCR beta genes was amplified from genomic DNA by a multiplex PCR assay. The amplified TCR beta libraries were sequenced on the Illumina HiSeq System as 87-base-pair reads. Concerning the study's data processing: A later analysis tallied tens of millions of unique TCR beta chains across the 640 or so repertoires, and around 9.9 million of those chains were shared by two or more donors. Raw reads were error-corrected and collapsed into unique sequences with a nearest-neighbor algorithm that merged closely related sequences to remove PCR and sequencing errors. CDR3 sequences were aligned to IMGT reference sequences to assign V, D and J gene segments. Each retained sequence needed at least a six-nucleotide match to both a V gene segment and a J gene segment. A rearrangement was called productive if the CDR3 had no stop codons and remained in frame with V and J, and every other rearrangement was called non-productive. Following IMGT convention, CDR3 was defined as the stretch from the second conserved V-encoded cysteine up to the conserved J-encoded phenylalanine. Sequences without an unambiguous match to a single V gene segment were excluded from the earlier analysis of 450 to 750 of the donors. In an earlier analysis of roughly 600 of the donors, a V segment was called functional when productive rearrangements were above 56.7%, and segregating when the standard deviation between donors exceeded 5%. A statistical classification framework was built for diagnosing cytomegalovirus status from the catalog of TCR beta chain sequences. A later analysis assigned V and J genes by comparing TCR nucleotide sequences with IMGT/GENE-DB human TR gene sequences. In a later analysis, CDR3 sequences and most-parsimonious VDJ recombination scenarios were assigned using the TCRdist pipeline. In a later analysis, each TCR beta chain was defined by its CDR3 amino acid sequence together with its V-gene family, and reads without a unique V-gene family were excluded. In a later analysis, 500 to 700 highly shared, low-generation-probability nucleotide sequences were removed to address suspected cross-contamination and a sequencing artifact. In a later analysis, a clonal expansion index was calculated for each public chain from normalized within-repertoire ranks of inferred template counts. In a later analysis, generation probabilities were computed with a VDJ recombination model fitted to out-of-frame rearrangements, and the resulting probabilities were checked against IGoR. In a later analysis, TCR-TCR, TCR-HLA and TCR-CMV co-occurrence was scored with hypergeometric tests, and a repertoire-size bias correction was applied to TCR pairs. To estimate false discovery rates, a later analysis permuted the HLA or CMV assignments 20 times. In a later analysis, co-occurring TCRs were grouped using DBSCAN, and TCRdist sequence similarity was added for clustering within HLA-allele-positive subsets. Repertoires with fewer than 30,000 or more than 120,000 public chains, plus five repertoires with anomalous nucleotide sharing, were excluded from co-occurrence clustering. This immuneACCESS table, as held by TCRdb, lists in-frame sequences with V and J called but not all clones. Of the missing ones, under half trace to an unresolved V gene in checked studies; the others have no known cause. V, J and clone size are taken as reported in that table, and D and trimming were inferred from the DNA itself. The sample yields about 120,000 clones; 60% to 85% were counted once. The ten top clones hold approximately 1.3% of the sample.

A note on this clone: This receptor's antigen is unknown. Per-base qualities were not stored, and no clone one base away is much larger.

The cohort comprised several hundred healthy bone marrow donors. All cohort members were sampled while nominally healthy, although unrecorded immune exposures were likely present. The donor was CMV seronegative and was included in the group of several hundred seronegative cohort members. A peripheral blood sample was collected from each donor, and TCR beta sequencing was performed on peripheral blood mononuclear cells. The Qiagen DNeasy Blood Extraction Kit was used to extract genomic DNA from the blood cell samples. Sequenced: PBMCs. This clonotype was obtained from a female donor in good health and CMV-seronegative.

The nucleotide sequence reads as follows: TGCAGCCCCAGGGGTGTTGAAAAACTGTTTTTT. Translated, it reads CSPRGVEKLFF. The chain uses TRBV20-1 and TRBJ1-4; the D segment could be TRBD1, given 6 matching bases. In the germline V gene (reference sequence), CDR1 corresponds to DFQATT and CDR2 to SNEGSKA. The CDR3 spans 11 residues, from the cysteine through the phenylalanine. The only DNA kept is the CDR3, 33 bases in frame from the first base.